These 17 T cell receptor beta chains originate from one sample sequenced in a study of cytomegalovirus exposure and HLA in healthy donors. PCR amplification relied on 60 Vbeta primers (plus 13 Jbeta primers). Produced via immunoSEQ multiplex PCR; TCRdb's table is partial and in-frame only. Of about 95,000 clones listed, about two thirds are singletons. Sequencing was performed on PBMCs. These receptors came from a man in his 60s in good health and CMV-seronegative.

The rearrangement links TRBV28 to TRBJ2-3; D not resolved. The V end was cut by 2 bases, the J end by 2 bases, with 8 bases between. Germline V lookup: CDR1 MDHEN, CDR2 SYDVKM. There are 14 residues in the CDR3. This CDR3 reads CASSLEAATDTQYF. For the CDR3, the DNA is TGTGCCAGCAGTTTAGAGGCGGCCACAGATACGCAGTATTTT. The variable domain in full, with the rest retrieved from reference TRBV28 and TRBJ2-3, is DVKVTQSSRYLVKRTGEKVFLECVQDMDHENMFWYRQDPGLGLRLIYFSYDVKMKEKGDIPEGYSVSREKKERFSLILESASTNQTSMYLCASSLEAATDTQYFGPGTRLTVL.

This clone was detected a few times. The chain links TRBV6-5 to TRBJ2-7; 7 bases agree with TRBD2. Germline CDR1 and CDR2: MNHEY and SVGAGI. The CDR3 has 15 amino acids. V shed 6 bases and J 4 bases; nucleotides not matched to a gene: 12. The CDR3 spells CASRPGLVGSYEQYF. The DNA of the CDR3 is TGTGCCAGCAGACCCGGACTAGTGGGGAGTTACGAGCAGTACTTC.

The chain is built from TRBV6-6 and TRBJ2-5; D may be TRBD1 (6 bases). The CDR3 has 13 residues. V was cut by 6 bases and J by 0 bases, with 8 bases left in between. Germline V CDR1 and CDR2: MNHNY, SVGAGI (reference sequence). CDR3 sequence: CASSAGDQETQYF. The CDR3 bases are TGTGCCAGCAGCGCAGGGGACCAAGAGACCCAGTACTTC.

The chain is built from TRBV5-1 and TRBJ2-7; 12 bases fit TRBD2. V trimming: 6 bases; J trimming: 0 bases; junction bases outside the gene matches: 10. This CDR3 region has 17 residues. From germline, CDR1 is SGHRS and CDR2 YFSETQ. The CDR3 sequence is CASTRLAGEGGSYEQYF. In DNA, the CDR3 is TGCGCCAGCACCCGACTAGCGGGAGAGGGGGGCTCCTACGAGCAGTACTTC.

The chain combines TRBV30 with TRBJ1-1, with D perhaps TRBD1 (5 bases). The V end lost 5 bases, the J end lost 3 bases, and 13 bases lay between the germline ends. CDR3 length: 13 amino acids. Germline V lookup: CDR1 GTSNPN, CDR2 SVGIG (reference sequence). CDR3 protein: CAWAEGRDTEAFF. For the CDR3, the DNA is TGTGCCTGGGCGGAGGGGAGGGACACTGAAGCTTTCTTT.

The chain uses TRBV7-2 and TRBJ2-7; 7 nucleotides match TRBD1. J gave up 0 bases and V 1 base, and 3 bases lay outside the gene matches. This CDR3 comprises 15 residues. Germline assignment: CDR1 SGHTA and CDR2 FQGNSA. The CDR3 spells CASSLGGQASYEQYF. The CDR3 coding sequence is TGTGCCAGCAGCTTAGGAGGACAGGCCTCCTACGAGCAGTACTTC.

V usage is TRBV9 and J usage is TRBJ1-2; D is undetermined. The germline V gene has CDR1 SGDLS and CDR2 YYNGEE. Trimming took 1 base from V and 3 from J, leaving 10 bases between them. The CDR3 runs 14 residues. CDR3 in DNA: TGTGCCAGCAGCGTACTCTCCCTTGACTATGGCTACACCTTC. Its translation is CASSVLSLDYGYTF.

The CDR3, as DNA: TGTGCCAGCAGCTACAGGGGGCGCGGGGAGACCCAGTACTTC. Translation: CASSYRGRGETQYF. The chain couples TRBV6-5 to TRBJ2-5; 9 bases align to TRBD1. Trimming took 6 bases from V and 5 from J; bases not matched to a gene: 7. The germline gives CDR1 MNHEY, CDR2 SVGAGI. The CDR3 spans 14 residues.

The CDR3 sequence: CASSNIGAGREEREQYF. CDR3 nucleotide sequence: TGTGCCAGCAGCAATATTGGAGCTGGGCGGGAGGAGCGCGAGCAGTACTTC. This chain connects TRBV7-9 to TRBJ2-7; 8 nucleotides match TRBD2. The ends lost 5 bases at V and 6 bases at J; junction bases unmatched: 18. This CDR3 contains 17 residues. Per the germline V gene, CDR1 is SEHNR and CDR2 is FQNEAQ (reference sequence).

J is TRBJ1-1 and V is TRBV7-2; no definite D call. Germline CDR1 SGHTA, CDR2 FQGNSA. The V end lost 2 bases, the J end lost 0 bases, and 10 bases lay between the germline ends. This CDR3 spans 15 amino acids. The CDR3 DNA reads TGTGCCAGCAGCTTACAGTCAGACTTGAACACTGAAGCTTTCTTT. Translation gives CASSLQSDLNTEAFF. Full variable domain (rest looked up from reference TRBV7-2 and TRBJ1-1): GAGVSQSPSNKVTEKGKDVELRCDPISGHTALYWYRQSLGQGLEFLIYFQGNSAPDKSGLPSDRFSAERTGGSVSTLTIQRTQQEDSAVYLCASSLQSDLNTEAFFGQGTRLTVV.

The chain links TRBV6-1 to TRBJ2-1; TRBD2 matches at 8 bases. CDR3 size: 15 residues. Germline CDR1 reads MNHNS; CDR2 reads SASEGT. V lost 6 bases to trimming and J lost 8 bases; unmatched junction nucleotides: 12. The CDR3 loop is CASSGGVKGRDEQFF. In DNA, the CDR3 is TGTGCCAGCAGCGGGGGGGTAAAGGGGCGAGATGAGCAGTTCTTC.

The chain has TRBV14 and TRBJ2-3; the match to TRBD2 covers 10 bases. From germline, CDR1 is SGHDN and CDR2 FVKESK. The CDR3 consists of 15 residues. V was clipped by 5 bases and J by 6 bases; unmatched bases: 8. CDR3 region: CASSTLAGVGDTQYF. The CDR3, as DNA: TGTGCCAGCAGCACCCTAGCGGGAGTTGGGGATACGCAGTATTTT.

As for this clone: Other DNA sequences in this specimen translate into the identical CDR3. This sequence joins TRBV5-1 and TRBJ1-1; tentatively, D is TRBD1 (5 bases). This CDR3 contains 13 residues. Trimming took 1 base from V and 1 from J, leaving 5 bases between them. In germline, CDR1 is SGHRS, CDR2 YFSETQ. CDR3 nucleotides: TGCGCCAGCAGCTTGCAGGGGAACACTGAAGCTTTCTTT. The encoded protein is CASSLQGNTEAFF.

This clone turned up a few times. This chain uses TRBV29-1 with TRBJ2-7; the match to TRBD1 covers 7 bases. V gave up 3 bases and J gave up 5 bases; unmatched junction bases: 7. The germline V gene encodes CDR1 SQVTM and CDR2 ANQGSEA. CDR3 length: 13 amino acids. This CDR3 is CSVEDRSVHEQYF. CDR3 sequence (DNA): TGCAGCGTTGAGGACAGGTCGGTCCACGAGCAGTACTTC.

The chain is built from TRBV6-5 and TRBJ2-2; 8 bases are a match to TRBD2. The germline CDR1 and CDR2 sequences are MNHEY and SVGAGI. This CDR3 comprises 15 residues. Unmatched junction bases numbered 9, after V lost 6 bases and J lost 6 bases. CDR3 in amino acids: CASSLYGGVPGELFF. Written as DNA, the CDR3 is TGTGCCAGCAGCCTATACGGGGGGGTGCCCGGGGAGCTGTTTTTT.

Points on this clone: Other DNA sequences in this specimen translate into the identical CDR3. The gene calls are TRBV5-1 and TRBJ1-3; tentatively, D is TRBD1 (5 bases). Germline-derived CDR1 and CDR2 are SGHRS and YFSETQ. Trimming cost V 1 base and J 0 bases, with 8 bases left between them. The CDR3 is 15 residues long. CDR3 protein: CASSLRGGSGNTIYF. The CDR3 DNA sequence: TGCGCCAGCAGCTTGAGGGGCGGCTCTGGAAACACCATATATTTT.

This chain links TRBV27 with TRBJ1-1; the D gene is possibly TRBD1 (6 bases). The germline V gene encodes CDR1 MNHEY and CDR2 SMNVEV (reference sequence). The CDR3 totals 13 residues. Trimming stripped 2 bases from V and 7 bases from J, with 11 bases between. The CDR3 DNA sequence: TGTGCCAGCAGTTTAGGGGGCCACTTTGAAGCTTTCTTT. The encoded protein is CASSLGGHFEAFF.